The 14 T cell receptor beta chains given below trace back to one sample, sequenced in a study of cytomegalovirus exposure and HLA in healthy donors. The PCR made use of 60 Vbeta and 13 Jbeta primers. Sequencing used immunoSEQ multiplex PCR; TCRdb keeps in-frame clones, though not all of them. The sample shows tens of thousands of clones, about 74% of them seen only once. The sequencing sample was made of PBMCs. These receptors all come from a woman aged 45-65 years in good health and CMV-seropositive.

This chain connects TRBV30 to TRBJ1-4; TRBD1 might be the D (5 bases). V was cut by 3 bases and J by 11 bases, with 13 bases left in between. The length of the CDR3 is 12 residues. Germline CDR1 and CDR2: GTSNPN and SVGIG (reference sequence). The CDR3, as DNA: TGTGCCTGGAGAGGTCTGACAGCCAAACTGTTTTTT. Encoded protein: CAWRGLTAKLFF.

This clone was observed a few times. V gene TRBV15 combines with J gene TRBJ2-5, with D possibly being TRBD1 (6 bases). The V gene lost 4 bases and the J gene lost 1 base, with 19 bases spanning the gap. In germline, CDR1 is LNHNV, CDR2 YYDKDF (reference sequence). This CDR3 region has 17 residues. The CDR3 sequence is CATSMSQGNRAQETQYF. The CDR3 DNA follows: TGTGCCACCAGCATGAGTCAGGGGAACAGGGCCCAAGAGACCCAGTACTTC.

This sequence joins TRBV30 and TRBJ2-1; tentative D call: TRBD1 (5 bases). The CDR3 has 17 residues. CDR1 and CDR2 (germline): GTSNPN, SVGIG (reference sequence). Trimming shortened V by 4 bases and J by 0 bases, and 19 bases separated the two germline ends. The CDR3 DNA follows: TGTGCCTGGACCTCCCCGGAGACAGCGAGCTCCTACAATGAGCAGTTCTTC. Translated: CAWTSPETASSYNEQFF.

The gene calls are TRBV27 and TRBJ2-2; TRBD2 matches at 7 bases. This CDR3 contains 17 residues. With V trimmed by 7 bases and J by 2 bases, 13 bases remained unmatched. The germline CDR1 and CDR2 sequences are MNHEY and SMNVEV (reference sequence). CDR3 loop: CASILPHREANTGELFF. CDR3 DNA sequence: TGTGCCAGCATCCTACCCCACCGGGAGGCTAACACCGGGGAGCTGTTTTTT.

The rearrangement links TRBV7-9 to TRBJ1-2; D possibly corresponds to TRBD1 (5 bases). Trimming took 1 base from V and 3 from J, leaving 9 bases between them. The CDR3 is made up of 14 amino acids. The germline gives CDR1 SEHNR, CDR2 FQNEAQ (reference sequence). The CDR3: CASSLGGEDYGYTF. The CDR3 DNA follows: TGTGCCAGCAGCTTAGGAGGGGAGGACTATGGCTACACCTTC.

CDR3 DNA: TGCAGCGTTGAAGGGGCCACTGAAGCTTTCTTT. Encoded protein: CSVEGATEAFF. The chain is built from TRBV29-1 and TRBJ1-1; D is ambiguous. This CDR3 has 11 residues. In germline, CDR1 is SQVTM, CDR2 ANQGSEA. V lost 1 base and J lost 4, with 4 bases in between.

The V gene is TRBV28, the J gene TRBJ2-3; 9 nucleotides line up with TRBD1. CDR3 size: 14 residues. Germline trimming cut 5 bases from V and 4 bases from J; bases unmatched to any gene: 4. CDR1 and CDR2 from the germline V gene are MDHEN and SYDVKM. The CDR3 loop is CASSLNRGPDTQYF. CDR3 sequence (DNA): TGTGCCAGCAGTCTGAACAGGGGGCCAGATACGCAGTATTTT.

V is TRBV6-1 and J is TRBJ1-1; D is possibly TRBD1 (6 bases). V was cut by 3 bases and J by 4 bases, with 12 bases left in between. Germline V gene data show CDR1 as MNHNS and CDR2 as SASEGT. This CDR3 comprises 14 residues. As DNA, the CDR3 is TGTGCCAGCAGTGACCACACAGGGATCACTGAAGCTTTCTTT. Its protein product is CASSDHTGITEAFF.

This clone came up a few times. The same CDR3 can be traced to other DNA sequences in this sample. CDR3 DNA sequence: TGTGCCAGCAGCCCGACCGGGGGGAACACCGGGGAGCTGTTTTTT. The encoded protein is CASSPTGGNTGELFF. The gene calls are TRBV7-3 and TRBJ2-2, with D possibly TRBD2 on 6 matching bases. The germline CDR1 and CDR2 sequences are SGHTA and FQGTGA. This CDR3 spans 15 amino acids. V was cut by 5 bases and J by 1 base, with 11 bases left in between.

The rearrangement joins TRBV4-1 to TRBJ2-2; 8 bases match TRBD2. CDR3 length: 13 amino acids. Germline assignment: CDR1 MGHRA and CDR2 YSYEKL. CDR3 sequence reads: CAFGGDITGELFF. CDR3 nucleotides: TGCGCGTTCGGGGGGGACATCACCGGGGAGCTGTTTTTT.

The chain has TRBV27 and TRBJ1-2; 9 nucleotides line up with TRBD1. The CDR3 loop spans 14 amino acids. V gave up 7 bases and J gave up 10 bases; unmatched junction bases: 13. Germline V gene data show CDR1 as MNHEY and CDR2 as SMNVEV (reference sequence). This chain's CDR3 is CASKGRGQGPDYTF. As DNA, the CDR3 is TGTGCCAGCAAAGGACGGGGACAGGGACCAGACTACACCTTC.

The CDR3 region is CASSLVFPGGTYGYTF. DNA for the CDR3: TGTGCCAGCAGCTTAGTTTTCCCCGGAGGAACCTATGGCTACACCTTC. The rearrangement links TRBV7-9 to TRBJ1-2; D unresolved. The germline gives CDR1 SEHNR, CDR2 FQNEAQ (reference sequence). The ends were cut back, 1 base at V and 4 bases at J, with 16 bases in the middle. The CDR3 contains 16 residues.

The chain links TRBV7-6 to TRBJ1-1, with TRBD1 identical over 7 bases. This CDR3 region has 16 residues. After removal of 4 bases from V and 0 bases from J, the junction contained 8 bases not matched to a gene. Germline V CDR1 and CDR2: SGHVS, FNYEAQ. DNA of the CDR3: TGTGCCAGCAGCTCGCGACAGGGCGGTTTGAACACTGAAGCTTTCTTT. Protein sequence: CASSSRQGGLNTEAFF.

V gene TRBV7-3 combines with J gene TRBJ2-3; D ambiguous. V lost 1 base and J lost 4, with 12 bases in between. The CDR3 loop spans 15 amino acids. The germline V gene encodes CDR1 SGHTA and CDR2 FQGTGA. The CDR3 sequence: CASSLMAGSADTQYF. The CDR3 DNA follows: TGTGCCAGCAGCTTAATGGCCGGCAGCGCAGATACGCAGTATTTT.